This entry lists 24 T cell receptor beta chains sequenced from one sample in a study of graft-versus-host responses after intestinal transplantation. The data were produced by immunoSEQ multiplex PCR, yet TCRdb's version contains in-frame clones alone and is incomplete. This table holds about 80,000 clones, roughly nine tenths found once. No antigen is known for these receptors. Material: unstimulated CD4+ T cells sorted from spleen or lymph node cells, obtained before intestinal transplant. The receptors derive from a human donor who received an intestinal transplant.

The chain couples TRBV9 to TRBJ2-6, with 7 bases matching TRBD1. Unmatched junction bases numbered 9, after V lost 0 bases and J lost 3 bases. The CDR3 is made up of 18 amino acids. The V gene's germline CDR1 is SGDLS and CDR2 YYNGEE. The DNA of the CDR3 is TGTGCCAGCAGCGTAGGAGGGACAGTCGCGCGTGGGGCCAACGTCCTGACTTTC. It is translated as CASSVGGTVARGANVLTF.

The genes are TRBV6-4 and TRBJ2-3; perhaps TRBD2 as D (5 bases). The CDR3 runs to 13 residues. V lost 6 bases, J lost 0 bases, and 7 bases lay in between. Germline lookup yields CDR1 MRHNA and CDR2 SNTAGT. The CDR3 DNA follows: TGTGCCAGCAGCCGGGATAGCACAGATACGCAGTATTTT. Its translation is CASSRDSTDTQYF.

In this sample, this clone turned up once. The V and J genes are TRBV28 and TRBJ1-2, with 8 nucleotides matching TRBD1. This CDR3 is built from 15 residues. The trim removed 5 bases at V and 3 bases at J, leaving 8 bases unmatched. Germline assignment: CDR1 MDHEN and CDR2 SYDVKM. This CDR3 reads CASSTPTGAYYGYTF. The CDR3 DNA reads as TGTGCCAGCAGTACCCCGACAGGGGCGTACTATGGCTACACCTTC.

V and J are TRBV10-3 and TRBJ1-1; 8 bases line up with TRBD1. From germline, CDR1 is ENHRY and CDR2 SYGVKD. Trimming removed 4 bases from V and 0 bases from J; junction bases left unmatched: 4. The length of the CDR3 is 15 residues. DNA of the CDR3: TGTGCCATCAGTGTGGACAGGGTTCTGAACACTGAAGCTTTCTTT. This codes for CAISVDRVLNTEAFF.

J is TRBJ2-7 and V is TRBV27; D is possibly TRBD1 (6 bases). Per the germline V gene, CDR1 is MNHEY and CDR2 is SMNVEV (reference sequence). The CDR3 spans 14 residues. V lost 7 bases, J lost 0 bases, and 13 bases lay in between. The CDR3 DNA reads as TGTGCCAGCAAAGGAAGGGACAACTCCTACGAGCAGTACTTC. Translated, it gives CASKGRDNSYEQYF.

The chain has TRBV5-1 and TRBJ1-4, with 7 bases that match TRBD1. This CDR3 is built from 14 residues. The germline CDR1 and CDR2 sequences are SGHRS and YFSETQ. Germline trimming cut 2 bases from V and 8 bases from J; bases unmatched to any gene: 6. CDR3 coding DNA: TGCGCCAGCAGCTTTGACAGGGCGGAGGAAAAACTGTTTTTT. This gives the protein CASSFDRAEEKLFF. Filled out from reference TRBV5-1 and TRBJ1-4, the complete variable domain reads KAGVTQTPRYLIKTRGQQVTLSCSPISGHRSVSWYQQTPGQGLQFLFEYFSETQRNKGNFPGRFSGRQFSNSRSEMNVSTLELGDSALYLCASSFDRAEEKLFFGSGTQLSVL.

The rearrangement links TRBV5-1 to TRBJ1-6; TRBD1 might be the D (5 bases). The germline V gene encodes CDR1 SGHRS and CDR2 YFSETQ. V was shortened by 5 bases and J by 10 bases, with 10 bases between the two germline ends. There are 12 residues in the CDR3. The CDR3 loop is CASRGGDSPLHF. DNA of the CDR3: TGCGCCAGCAGGGGGGGGGACTCACCCCTCCACTTT.

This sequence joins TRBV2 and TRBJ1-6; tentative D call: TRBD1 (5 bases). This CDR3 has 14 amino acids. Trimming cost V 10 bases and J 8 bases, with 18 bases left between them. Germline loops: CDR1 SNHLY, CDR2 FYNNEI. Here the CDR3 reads CATDPWGRDSPLHF. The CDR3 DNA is TGTGCCACCGACCCATGGGGCCGAGATTCACCCCTCCACTTT. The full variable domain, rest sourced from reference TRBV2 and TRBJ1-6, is EPEVTQTPSHQVTQMGQEVILRCVPISNHLYFYWYRQILGQKVEFLVSFYNNEISEKSEIFDDQFSVERPDGSNFTLKIRSTKLEDSAMYFCATDPWGRDSPLHFGNGTRLTVT.

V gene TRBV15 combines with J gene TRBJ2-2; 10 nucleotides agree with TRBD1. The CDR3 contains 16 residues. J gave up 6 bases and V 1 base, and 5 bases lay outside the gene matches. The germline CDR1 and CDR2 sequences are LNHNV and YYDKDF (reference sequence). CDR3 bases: TGTGCCACCAGCAGAGGAGGGACAGGGGTGTCCGGGGAGCTGTTTTTT. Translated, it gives CATSRGGTGVSGELFF.

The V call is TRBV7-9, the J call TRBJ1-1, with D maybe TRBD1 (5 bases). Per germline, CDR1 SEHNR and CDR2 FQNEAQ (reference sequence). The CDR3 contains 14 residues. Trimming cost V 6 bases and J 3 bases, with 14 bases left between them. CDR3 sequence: CASRAGKVDTEAFF. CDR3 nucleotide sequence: TGTGCCAGCAGGGCAGGGAAAGTCGACACTGAAGCTTTCTTT.

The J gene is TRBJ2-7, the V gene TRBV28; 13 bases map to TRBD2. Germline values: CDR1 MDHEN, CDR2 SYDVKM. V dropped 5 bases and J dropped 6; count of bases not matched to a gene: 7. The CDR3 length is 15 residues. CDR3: CASSPSGLAGPEQYF. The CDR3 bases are TGTGCCAGCAGTCCCTCGGGACTAGCGGGGCCCGAGCAGTACTTC.

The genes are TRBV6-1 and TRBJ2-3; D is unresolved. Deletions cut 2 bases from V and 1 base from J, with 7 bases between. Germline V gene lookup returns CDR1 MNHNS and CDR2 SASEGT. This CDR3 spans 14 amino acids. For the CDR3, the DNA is TGTGCCAGCAGTGAATTCCGGGGCACAGATACGCAGTATTTT. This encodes CASSEFRGTDTQYF.

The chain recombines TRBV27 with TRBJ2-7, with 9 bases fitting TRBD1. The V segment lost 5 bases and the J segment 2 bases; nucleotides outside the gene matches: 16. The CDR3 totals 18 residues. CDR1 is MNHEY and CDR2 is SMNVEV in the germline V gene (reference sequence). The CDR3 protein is CASSRQGVMSGLAYEQYF. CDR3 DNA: TGTGCCAGCAGTCGACAGGGGGTTATGTCGGGACTTGCCTACGAGCAGTACTTC.

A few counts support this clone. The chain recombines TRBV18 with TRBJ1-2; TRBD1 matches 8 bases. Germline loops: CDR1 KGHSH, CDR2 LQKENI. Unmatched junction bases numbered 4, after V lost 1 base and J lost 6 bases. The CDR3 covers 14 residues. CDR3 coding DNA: TGTGCCAGCTCACCACTGACAGGGGACGATGGCTACACCTTC. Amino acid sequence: CASSPLTGDDGYTF. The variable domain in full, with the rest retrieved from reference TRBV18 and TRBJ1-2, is NAGVMQNPRHLVRRRGQEARLRCSPMKGHSHVYWYRQLPEEGLKFMVYLQKENIIDESGMPKERFSAEFPKEGPSILRIQQVVRGDSAAYFCASSPLTGDDGYTFGSGTRLTVV.

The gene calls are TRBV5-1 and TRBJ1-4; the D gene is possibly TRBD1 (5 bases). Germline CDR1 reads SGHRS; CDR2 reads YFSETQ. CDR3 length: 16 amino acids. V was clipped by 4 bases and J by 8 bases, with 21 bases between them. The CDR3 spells CASSARGSRLGEKLFF. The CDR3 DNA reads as TGCGCCAGCAGCGCCCGGGGGTCCCGCCTGGGAGAAAAACTGTTTTTT.

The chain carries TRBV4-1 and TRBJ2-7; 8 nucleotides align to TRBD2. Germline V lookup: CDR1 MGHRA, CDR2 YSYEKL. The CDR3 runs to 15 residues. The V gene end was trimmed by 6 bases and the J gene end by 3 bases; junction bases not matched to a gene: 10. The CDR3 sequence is CASSLSGGPDYEQYF. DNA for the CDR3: TGCGCCAGCAGTTTGTCGGGAGGGCCCGACTACGAGCAGTACTTC.

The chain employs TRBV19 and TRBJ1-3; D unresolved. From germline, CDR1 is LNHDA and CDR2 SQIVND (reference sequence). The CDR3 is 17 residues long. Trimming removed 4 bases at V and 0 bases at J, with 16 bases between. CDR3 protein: CASSSLAGLDSGNTIYF. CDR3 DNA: TGTGCCAGTAGTAGCTTGGCAGGCCTCGACTCTGGAAACACCATATATTTT.

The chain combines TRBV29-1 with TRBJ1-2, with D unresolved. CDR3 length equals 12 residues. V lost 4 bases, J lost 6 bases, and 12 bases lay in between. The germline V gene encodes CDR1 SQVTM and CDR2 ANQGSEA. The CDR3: CSVGEGHHGYTF. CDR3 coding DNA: TGCAGCGTTGGTGAGGGTCACCATGGCTACACCTTC. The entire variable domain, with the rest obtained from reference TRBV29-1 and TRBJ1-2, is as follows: SAVISQKPSRDICQRGTSLTIQCQVDSQVTMMFWYRQQPGQSLTLIATANQGSEATYESGFVIDKFPISRPNLTFSTLTVSNMSPEDSSIYLCSVGEGHHGYTFGSGTRLTVV.

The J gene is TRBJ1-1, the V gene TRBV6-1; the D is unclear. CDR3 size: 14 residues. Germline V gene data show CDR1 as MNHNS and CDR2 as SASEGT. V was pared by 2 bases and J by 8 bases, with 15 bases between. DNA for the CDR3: TGTGCCAGCAGTGAAAGCGGGAGGGAAGGGGAAGCTTTCTTT. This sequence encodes CASSESGREGEAFF.

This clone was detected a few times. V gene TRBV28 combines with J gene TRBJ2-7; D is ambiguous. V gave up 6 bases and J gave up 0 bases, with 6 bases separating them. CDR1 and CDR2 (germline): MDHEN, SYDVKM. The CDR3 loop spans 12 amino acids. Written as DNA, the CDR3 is TGTGCCAGCAGCAGTGCCTCCTACGAGCAGTACTTC. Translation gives CASSSASYEQYF. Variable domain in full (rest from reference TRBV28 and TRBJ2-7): DVKVTQSSRYLVKRTGEKVFLECVQDMDHENMFWYRQDPGLGLRLIYFSYDVKMKEKGDIPEGYSVSREKKERFSLILESASTNQTSMYLCASSSASYEQYFGPGTRLTVT.

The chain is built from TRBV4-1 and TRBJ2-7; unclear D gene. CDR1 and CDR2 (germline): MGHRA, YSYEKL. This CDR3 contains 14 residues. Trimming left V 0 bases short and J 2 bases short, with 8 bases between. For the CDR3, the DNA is TGCGCCAGCAGCCAAGAGGCACAGACCTACGAGCAGTACTTC. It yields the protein CASSQEAQTYEQYF.

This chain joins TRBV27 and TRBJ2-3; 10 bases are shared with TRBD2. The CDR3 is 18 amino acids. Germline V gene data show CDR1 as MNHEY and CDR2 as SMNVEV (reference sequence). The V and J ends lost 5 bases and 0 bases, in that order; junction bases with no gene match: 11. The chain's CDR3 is CASSLLGLAGASTDTQYF. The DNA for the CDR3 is TGTGCCAGCAGTCTCCTCGGGCTAGCGGGGGCTAGCACAGATACGCAGTATTTT.

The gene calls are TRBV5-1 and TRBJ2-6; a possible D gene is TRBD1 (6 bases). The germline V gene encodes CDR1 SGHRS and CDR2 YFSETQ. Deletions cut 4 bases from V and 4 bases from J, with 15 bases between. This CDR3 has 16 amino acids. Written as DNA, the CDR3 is TGCGCCAGCAGCCAGGGGTCGGCTTCCGGGGCCAACGTCCTGACTTTC. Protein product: CASSQGSASGANVLTF.

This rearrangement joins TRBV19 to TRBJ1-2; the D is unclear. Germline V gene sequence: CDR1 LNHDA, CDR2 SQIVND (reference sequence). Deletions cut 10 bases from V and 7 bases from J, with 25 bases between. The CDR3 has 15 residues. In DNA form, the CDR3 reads TGTGCCACTAAAGAGGCCGGCGTCAATACCCGTGGCTACACCTTC. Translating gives CATKEAGVNTRGYTF.